The source of this T cell receptor (beta chain) is a study of shared clonotypes between healthy human individuals. Across the study: The people who gave samples were a couple of women and a few men aged 18 to 49. Every donor yielded three CD4 naive, three CD4 memory, two CD8 naive and one CD8 memory plate. Points from the study as a whole: Clonotypes shared by all four donors outscored non-shared clonotypes in generation probability.

Here immunoSEQ multiplex PCR was the method, and the copy in TCRdb shows in-frame clones only, minus some. The data hold about 1.9 million clones, with around 93% observed a single time. Terminally differentiated effector memory CD45RA+ cells were excluded by CCR7 positive selection of CD45RO-negative cells. CDR3 length equals 16 residues. The V gene's germline CDR1 is SGHVS and CDR2 FQNEAQ. The V and J ends lost 3 bases and 3 bases respectively, with 14 bases between them. A note on this clone: What it binds is unknown.

The chain joins TRBV7-8 to TRBJ2-2; unclear D gene. This TCR came from a man in his late teens or twenties in good health. Some clones in this sample may be carry-over from other donors' samples. Sequences were obtained from naive CD8+ T cells from PBMCs. The CDR3 DNA reads as TGTGCCAGCAGCTTCCAGGCGGTCGGAGACACCGGGGAGCTGTTTTTT. Translating it yields CASSFQAVGDTGELFF.